This T cell receptor (beta chain) stems from a study of cytomegalovirus exposure and HLA in healthy donors. The sample holds one count of this clone. Its antigen is not known. The CDR3 covers 15 residues. Germline CDR1 and CDR2: SGHTA and FQGNSA. V lost 1 base and J lost 10; bases outside the gene matches: 10. The study's findings and limits: TCR beta V segments were, for the most part, productive about 87% or about 30% of the time in an earlier analysis.

It was with 60 Vbeta and 13 Jbeta primers that the PCR ran. Using immunoSEQ multiplex PCR, the repertoire was profiled, and TCRdb retains in-frame clones only, with some absent. The table lists 45,000 to 65,000 clones, less than 75% of them singletons, with roughly 22% in the top ten. Every donor was a healthy person donating bone marrow. Material for sequencing was PBMCs. The sequence was collected from a woman in her forties or fifties in good health and CMV-seropositive. The chain links TRBV7-2 to TRBJ1-1; the match to TRBD1 covers 9 bases. The CDR3: CASSLVAPGQGGAFF. CDR3 in DNA: TGTGCCAGCAGCTTAGTGGCTCCGGGACAGGGAGGAGCTTTCTTT. The full variable domain, rest sourced from reference TRBV7-2 and TRBJ1-1, is GAGVSQSPSNKVTEKGKDVELRCDPISGHTALYWYRQSLGQGLEFLIYFQGNSAPDKSGLPSDRFSAERTGGSVSTLTIQRTQQEDSAVYLCASSLVAPGQGGAFFGQGTRLTVV.